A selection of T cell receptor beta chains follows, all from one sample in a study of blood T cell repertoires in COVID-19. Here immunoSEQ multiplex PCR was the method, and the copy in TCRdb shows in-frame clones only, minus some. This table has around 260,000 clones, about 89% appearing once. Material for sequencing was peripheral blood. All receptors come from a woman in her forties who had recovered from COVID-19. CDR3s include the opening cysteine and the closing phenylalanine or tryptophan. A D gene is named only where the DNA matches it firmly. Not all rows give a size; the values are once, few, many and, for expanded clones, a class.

TGCGCCAGCAGCTCTCTGGACAGGGGAGGTTTCTCTGGAAACACCATATATTTT | CASSSLDRGGFSGNTIYF | TRBV5-1 | . | TRBJ1-3 | TRBD1
TGTGCTAGTGGTCCGGGGACAGGGGGTCAAGAGACCCAGTACTTC | CASGPGTGGQETQYF | TRBV12-5 | . | TRBJ2-5 | TRBD1
TGTGCCAGCAGCCCGACCCGGGGGAGTCGGGGAAACACCATATATTTT | CASSPTRGSRGNTIYF | TRBV7-2 | . | TRBJ1-3 | .
TGTGCCAGCAGCCGCCCCGGTACGGGACAGGGGGCAGGGGAGCAGTACTTC | CASSRPGTGQGAGEQYF | TRBV3-1/TRBV3-2 | . | TRBJ2-7 | TRBD1
TGTGCCAGCAGTTCGGGGTACGGGGAGACCCAGTACTTC | CASSSGYGETQYF | TRBV6-5 | once | TRBJ2-5 | .
TGTGCCAGCAGTATATGGACAGGAAGCGGGGAGCAGTTCTTC | CASSIWTGSGEQFF | TRBV6-6 | few | TRBJ2-1 | .
TGTGCCAGCACCAACTTAGCGCCGGGGGGCCTTGAAAAACTGTTTTTT | CASTNLAPGGLEKLFF | TRBV21-1 | . | TRBJ1-4 | .
TGTGCCAGTAGCAGGTTTCAGGGGGATCAGCCCCAGCATTTT | CASSRFQGDQPQHF | TRBV5-6 | . | TRBJ1-5 | TRBD1
TGTGCCAGCTCCACAGGGGGGTATGGCTACACCTTC | CASSTGGYGYTF | TRBV27 | . | TRBJ1-2 | TRBD1
TGTGCCAGCAGCTTTCGAGGCGGGCAGGAGAACACTGAAGCTTTCTTT | CASSFRGGQENTEAFF | TRBV7-9 | . | TRBJ1-1 | .
TGTGCCAGCAGCAATCCTGGGGCAGGGGGAGGTTATGGCTACACCTTC | CASSNPGAGGGYGYTF | TRBV11-2 | . | TRBJ1-2 | TRBD1
TGTGCCAGCAGCTTTACGGGAGAGCAGTACTTC | CASSFTGEQYF | TRBV7-2 | . | TRBJ2-7 | .
TGTGCCAGCAGCTACCAAGGGGGGGAGGAGGGCACTGAAGCTTTCTTT | CASSYQGGEEGTEAFF | TRBV6-6 | . | TRBJ1-1 | .
TGTGCCATCAGGCCGGGACTCTACCTCACAGATACGCAGTATTTT | CAIRPGLYLTDTQYF | TRBV10-3 | . | TRBJ2-3 | .
TGTGCCTGGAGTGAGGGCAGGGGCATAGATACGCAGTATTTT | CAWSEGRGIDTQYF | TRBV30 | . | TRBJ2-3 | .
TGTGCCAGCATCCTATCGGGTTATTCGGAAAATGGGCCCCAGCATTTT | CASILSGYSENGPQHF | TRBV7-9 | . | TRBJ1-5 | .
TGTGCCAGCAGCCAAGATCTCAACAGCTCCCCTTTAAGCTATGGCTACACCTTC | CASSQDLNSSPLSYGYTF | TRBV3-1/TRBV3-2 | . | TRBJ1-2 | .
TGTGCCAGCAGTTACTCACGGGAAGTGATCAGTCAGCCCCAGCATTTT | CASSYSREVISQPQHF | TRBV6-2/TRBV6-3 | few | TRBJ1-5 | .
TGCAGTGCTAGTAAAGCGTACACTGAAGCTTTCTTT | CSASKAYTEAFF | TRBV20-1 | . | TRBJ1-1 | .
TGTGCCAGCAGCCAAGCTCGCGGGACAGGGGAGGACACTGAAGCTTTCTTT | CASSQARGTGEDTEAFF | TRBV3-1/TRBV3-2 | . | TRBJ1-1 | TRBD1
TGTGCCAGCAGCTTGGACAGGGGTTCGAACACTGAAGCTTTCTTT | CASSLDRGSNTEAFF | TRBV5-4 | . | TRBJ1-1 | TRBD1
TGTGCCAGCAGCCAAGATATCGATGAGCAGTTCTTC | CASSQDIDEQFF | TRBV3-1/TRBV3-2 | . | TRBJ2-1 | .
TGTAGGGGGGACAGCGGTTCGAGGGCTTTCTTT | CRGDSGSRAFF | TRBV20-1 | once | TRBJ1-1 | TRBD1
TGTGCCAGCAGCGTAGAGGGACAGTTTAATTCACCCCTCCACTTT | CASSVEGQFNSPLHF | TRBV9 | . | TRBJ1-6 | TRBD1
TGCGCCAGCAGCTTGGGGCTCGAGCAGTACTTC | CASSLGLEQYF | TRBV5-1 | . | TRBJ2-7 | .
TGTGCCAGCAGCGTCGGACAGGAAGGGGACTACAATGAGCAGTTCTTC | CASSVGQEGDYNEQFF | TRBV7-6 | . | TRBJ2-1 | TRBD1
TGCGCCAGCAGCTTGCAGCGGGGGGCCGTCTTGGAGACCCAGTACTTC | CASSLQRGAVLETQYF | TRBV5-1 | . | TRBJ2-5 | TRBD2
TGCGCCAGCAGCCTGTCTACGGGGGGGACTGAAGCTTTCTTT | CASSLSTGGTEAFF | TRBV5-1 | . | TRBJ1-1 | .
TGTGCCAGCAGCTTGAACAGGGACGCTGAAGCTTTCTTT | CASSLNRDAEAFF | TRBV7-9 | . | TRBJ1-1 | .
TGCGCCAGCAGCTATCGACAGGGGGCGGGTCAAGAGACCCAGTACTTC | CASSYRQGAGQETQYF | TRBV5-1 | few | TRBJ2-5 | TRBD1
TGTGCCAGCAGCGTAAGACAGGGCGCTAAAGATGAAAAACTGTTTTTT | CASSVRQGAKDEKLFF | TRBV9 | . | TRBJ1-4 | TRBD1
TGTGCCAGCAGTGGTAGGACACCCCATCAGCCCCAGCATTTT | CASSGRTPHQPQHF | TRBV2 | . | TRBJ1-5 | .
TGTGCCAGCAGCTTTCCAAACATGAACACTGAAGCTTTCTTT | CASSFPNMNTEAFF | TRBV5-8 | . | TRBJ1-1 | .
TGTGCCAGTAGTCGACAGTACAATCAGCCCCAGCATTTT | CASSRQYNQPQHF | TRBV19 | . | TRBJ1-5 | .
TGCGCCAGCAGCTCCGGGACAGGTAATCAGCCCCAGCATTTT | CASSSGTGNQPQHF | TRBV10-2 | . | TRBJ1-5 | TRBD1
TGTGCCAGCAGTGAGGGGGGAGAAGTCTACGAGCAGTACTTC | CASSEGGEVYEQYF | TRBV6-1 | . | TRBJ2-7 | .
TGTGCCAGCAGCTTATCCTTCGGTCCGCGGGGGAACACCGGGGAGCTGTTTTTT | CASSLSFGPRGNTGELFF | TRBV11-2 | . | TRBJ2-2 | .
TGTGCCAGCAGCCCGGGGACAGGGAACTACGAGCAGTACTTC | CASSPGTGNYEQYF | TRBV13 | . | TRBJ2-7 | TRBD1
TGTGCCAGCTCGCCCATGCTGGAACAGGGAGAGTCAGCTTTCTTT | CASSPMLEQGESAFF | TRBV18 | . | TRBJ1-1 | .
TGTGCCAGCAGCACCCCGGGAGTGGACCCCATAAATGAGCAGTTCTTC | CASSTPGVDPINEQFF | TRBV11-3 | . | TRBJ2-1 | .
TGTGCCAGCTCGTGGACTGTCGCAATCGAGACCCAGTACTTC | CASSWTVAIETQYF | TRBV18 | . | TRBJ2-5 | .